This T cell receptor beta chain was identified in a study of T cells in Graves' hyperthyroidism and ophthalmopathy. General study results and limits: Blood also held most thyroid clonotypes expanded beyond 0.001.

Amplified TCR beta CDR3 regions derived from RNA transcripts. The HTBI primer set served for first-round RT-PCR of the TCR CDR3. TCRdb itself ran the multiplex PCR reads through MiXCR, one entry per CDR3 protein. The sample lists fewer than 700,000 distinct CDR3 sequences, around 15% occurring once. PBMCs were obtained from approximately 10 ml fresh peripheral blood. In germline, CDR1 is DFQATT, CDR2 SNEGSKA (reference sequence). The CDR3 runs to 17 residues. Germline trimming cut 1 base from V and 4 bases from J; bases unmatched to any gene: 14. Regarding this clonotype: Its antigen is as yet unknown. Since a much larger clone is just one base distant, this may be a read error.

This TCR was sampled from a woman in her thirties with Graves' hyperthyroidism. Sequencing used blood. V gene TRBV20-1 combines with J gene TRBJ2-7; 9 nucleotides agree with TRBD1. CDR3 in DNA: TGCAGTGCTAGAGGGGAAGGGGGACAGGGTTCGTGGTACGAGCAGTACTTC. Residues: CSARGEGGQGSWYEQYF.